A single count supports the clone carrying this TCR beta chain. Its matching antigen is unknown. J gave up 2 bases and V 2 bases, and 2 bases lay outside the gene matches. Germline V gene lookup returns CDR1 LGHDT and CDR2 YNNKEL (reference sequence). The CDR3 has 15 residues. The data were taken from a study of CD4 T cells in relation to SARS-CoV-2 and coronaviruses. General study findings and limits: Memory recall responses, not primary responses primed in culture, are what the assay detects.

Uncultured naive and memory CD4+ T cells supplied DNA for deep TCR-beta sequencing. Clones were sequenced by immunoSEQ multiplex PCR, and TCRdb holds only the in-frame ones, with some missing. Of 50,000 to 65,000 clones in the sample, about 92% are singletons; the top ten hold about 0.4%. This TCR derives from an adult with COVID-19. Specimen: naive CD4+ T cells from PBMCs. Subset here: naive CD4+ T cells isolated by negative enrichment. The chain is built from TRBV3-1 (or the pseudogene TRBV3-2) and TRBJ2-2; 7 bases fit TRBD2. DNA of the CDR3: TGTGCCAGCAGCCAACTAGCGGTAAACACCGGGGAGCTGTTTTTT. This encodes CASSQLAVNTGELFF.